The clone carrying this T cell receptor (beta chain) has at least ten counts. The target antigen is unknown. Germline V lookup: CDR1 MNHNY, CDR2 SVGAGI (reference sequence). The CDR3 length is 17 residues. The V gene lost 2 bases and the J gene lost 3 bases, with 17 bases spanning the gap. The data originate from a study of T cells after yellow fever vaccination. Whole-study results and caveats: FACS-sorted repertoires could contain abundant clonotypes contaminating from the bulk population. Most primary-vaccination clones reappeared after the booster (about 97% CD4, roughly 88% CD8).

It was through 5'RACE template switching that TCR cDNA was made, with a universal primer site and UMIs added. TCRdb independently ran MiXCR on the 5' RACE reads; one entry per CDR3 protein. This sample carries about 330,000 distinct CDR3 sequences, over 4% of them seen once, and the ten largest clones take approximately 25%. The specimen comprised PBMCs, sampled 5 days after the yellow fever booster vaccination. The chain recombines TRBV6-6 with TRBJ2-1; maybe TRBD1 (5 bases). The sequence came from a young man who received the YFV17D yellow fever vaccine. CDR3: CASSYPRSGKSYNEQFF. CDR3 bases: TGTGCCAGCAGTTACCCAAGGTCAGGGAAGAGCTACAATGAGCAGTTCTTC.